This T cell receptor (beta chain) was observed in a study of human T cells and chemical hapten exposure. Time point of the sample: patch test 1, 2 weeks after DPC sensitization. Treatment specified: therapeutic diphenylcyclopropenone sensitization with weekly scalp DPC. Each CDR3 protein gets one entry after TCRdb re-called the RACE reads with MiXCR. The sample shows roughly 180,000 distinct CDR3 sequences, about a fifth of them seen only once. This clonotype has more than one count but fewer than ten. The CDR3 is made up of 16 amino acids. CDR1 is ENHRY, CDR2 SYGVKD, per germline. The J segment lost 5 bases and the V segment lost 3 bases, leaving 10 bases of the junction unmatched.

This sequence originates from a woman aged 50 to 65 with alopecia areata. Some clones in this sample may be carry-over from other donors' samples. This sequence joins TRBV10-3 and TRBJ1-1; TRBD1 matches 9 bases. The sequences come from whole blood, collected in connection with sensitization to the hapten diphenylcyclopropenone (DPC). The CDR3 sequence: CAISEQGARGSTEAFF. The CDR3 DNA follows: TGTGCCATCAGTGAACAGGGGGCGCGAGGGTCGACTGAAGCTTTCTTT.